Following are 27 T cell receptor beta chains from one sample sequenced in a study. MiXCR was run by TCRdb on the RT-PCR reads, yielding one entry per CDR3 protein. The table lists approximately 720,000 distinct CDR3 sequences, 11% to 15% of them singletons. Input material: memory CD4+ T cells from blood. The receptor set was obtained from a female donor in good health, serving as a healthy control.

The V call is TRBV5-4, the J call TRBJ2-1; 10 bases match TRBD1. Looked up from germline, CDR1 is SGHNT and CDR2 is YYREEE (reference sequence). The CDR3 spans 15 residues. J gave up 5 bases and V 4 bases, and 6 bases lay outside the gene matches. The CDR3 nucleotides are TGTGCCAGCAGCCTTGACAGGGGGCCGAACAATGAGCAGTTCTTC. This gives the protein CASSLDRGPNNEQFF.

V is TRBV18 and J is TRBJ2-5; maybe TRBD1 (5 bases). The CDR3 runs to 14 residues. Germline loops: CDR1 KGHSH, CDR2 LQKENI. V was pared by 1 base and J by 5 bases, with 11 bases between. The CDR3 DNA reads TGTGCCAGCTCACCACAGGGGATTTTGGAGACCCAGTACTTC. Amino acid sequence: CASSPQGILETQYF.

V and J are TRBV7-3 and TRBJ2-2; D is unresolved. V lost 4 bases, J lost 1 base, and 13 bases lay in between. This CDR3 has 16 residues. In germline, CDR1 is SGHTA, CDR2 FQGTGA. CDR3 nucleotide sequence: TGTGCCAGCAGCTCCAGGCCATCGGAGAACACCGGGGAGCTGTTTTTT. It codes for CASSSRPSENTGELFF.

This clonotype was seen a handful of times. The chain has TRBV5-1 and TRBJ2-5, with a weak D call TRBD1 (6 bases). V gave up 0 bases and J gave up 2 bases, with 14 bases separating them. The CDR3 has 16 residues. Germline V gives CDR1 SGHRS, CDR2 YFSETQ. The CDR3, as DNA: TGCGCCAGCAGCTTGGCGGCGGTGGGGGCTCAAGAGACCCAGTACTTC. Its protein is CASSLAAVGAQETQYF.

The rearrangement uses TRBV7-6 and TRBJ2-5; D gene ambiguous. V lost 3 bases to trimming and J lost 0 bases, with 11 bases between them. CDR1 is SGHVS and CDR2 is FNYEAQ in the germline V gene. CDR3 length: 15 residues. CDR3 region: CASSFGPTYQETQYF. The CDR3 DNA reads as TGTGCCAGCAGCTTCGGACCGACGTACCAAGAGACCCAGTACTTC. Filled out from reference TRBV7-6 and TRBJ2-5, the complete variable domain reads GAGVSQSPRYKVTKRGQDVALRCDPISGHVSLYWYRQALGQGPEFLTYFNYEAQQDKSGLPNDRFSAERPEGSISTLTIQRTEQRDSAMYRCASSFGPTYQETQYFGPGTRLLVL.

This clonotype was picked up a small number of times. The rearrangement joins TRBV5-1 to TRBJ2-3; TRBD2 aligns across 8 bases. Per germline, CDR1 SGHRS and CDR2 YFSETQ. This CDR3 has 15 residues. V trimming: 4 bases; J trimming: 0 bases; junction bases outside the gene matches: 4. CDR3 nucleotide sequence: TGCGCCAGCAGCCATCCTAGCGGGAGCACAGATACGCAGTATTTT. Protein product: CASSHPSGSTDTQYF. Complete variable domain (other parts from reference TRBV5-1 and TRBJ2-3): KAGVTQTPRYLIKTRGQQVTLSCSPISGHRSVSWYQQTPGQGLQFLFEYFSETQRNKGNFPGRFSGRQFSNSRSEMNVSTLELGDSALYLCASSHPSGSTDTQYFGPGTRLTVL.

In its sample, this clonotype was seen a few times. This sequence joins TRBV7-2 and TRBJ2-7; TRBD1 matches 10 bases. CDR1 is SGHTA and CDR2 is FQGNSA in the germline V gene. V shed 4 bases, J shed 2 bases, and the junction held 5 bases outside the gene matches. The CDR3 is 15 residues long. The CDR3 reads CASSWDRGSAYEQYF. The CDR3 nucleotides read TGTGCCAGCAGCTGGGACAGGGGTAGCGCCTACGAGCAGTACTTC.

DNA of the CDR3: TGTGCCAGCAGCTTAGAGGACAGGGGTGGGTATGAAGCTTTCTTT. Its protein product is CASSLEDRGGYEAFF. The gene calls are TRBV7-6 and TRBJ1-1; TRBD1 aligns across 9 bases. The CDR3 contains 15 residues. The J segment lost 7 bases and the V segment lost 1 base, leaving 7 bases of the junction unmatched. Looked up from germline, CDR1 is SGHVS and CDR2 is FNYEAQ.

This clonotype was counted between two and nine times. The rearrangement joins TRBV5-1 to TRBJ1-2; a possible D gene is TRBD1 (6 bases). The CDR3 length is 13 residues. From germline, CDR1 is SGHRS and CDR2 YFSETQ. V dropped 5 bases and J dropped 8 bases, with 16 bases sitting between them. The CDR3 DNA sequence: TGCGCCAGCAGGATGGCAGGGGTAGAGGGCTACACCTTC. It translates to CASRMAGVEGYTF.

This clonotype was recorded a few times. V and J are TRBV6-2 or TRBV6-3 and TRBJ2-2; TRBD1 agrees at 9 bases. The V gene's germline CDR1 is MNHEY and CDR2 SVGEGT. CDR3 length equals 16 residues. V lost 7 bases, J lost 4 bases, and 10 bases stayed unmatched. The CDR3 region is CASISTGGWGTGELFF. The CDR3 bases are TGTGCCAGCATATCTACAGGGGGCTGGGGCACCGGGGAGCTGTTTTTT.

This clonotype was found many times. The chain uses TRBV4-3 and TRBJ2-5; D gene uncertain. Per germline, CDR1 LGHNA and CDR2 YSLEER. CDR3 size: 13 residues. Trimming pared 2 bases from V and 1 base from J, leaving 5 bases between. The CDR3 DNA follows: TGCGCCAGCAGCCAACTAGTCCAAGAGACCCAGTACTTC. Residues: CASSQLVQETQYF.

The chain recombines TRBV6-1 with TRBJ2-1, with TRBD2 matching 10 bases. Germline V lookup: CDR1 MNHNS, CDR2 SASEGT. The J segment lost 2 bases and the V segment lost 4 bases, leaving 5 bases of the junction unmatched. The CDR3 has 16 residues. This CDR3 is CASSVGLANAYNEQFF. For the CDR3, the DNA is TGTGCCAGCAGTGTGGGACTAGCGAATGCCTACAATGAGCAGTTCTTC.

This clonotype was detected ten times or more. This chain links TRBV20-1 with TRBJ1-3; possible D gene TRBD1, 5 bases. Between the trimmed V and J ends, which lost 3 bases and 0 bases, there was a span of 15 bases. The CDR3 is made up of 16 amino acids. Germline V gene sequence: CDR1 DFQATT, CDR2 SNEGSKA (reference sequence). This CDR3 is CSARRSDGGSGNTIYF. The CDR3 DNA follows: TGCAGTGCTAGGCGTAGTGATGGGGGCTCTGGAAACACCATATATTTT.

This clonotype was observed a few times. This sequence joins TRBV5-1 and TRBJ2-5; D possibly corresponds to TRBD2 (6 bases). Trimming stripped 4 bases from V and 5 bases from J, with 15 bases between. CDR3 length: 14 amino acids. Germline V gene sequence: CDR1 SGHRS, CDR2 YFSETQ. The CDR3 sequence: CASSGDSRRETQYF. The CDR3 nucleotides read TGCGCCAGCAGCGGGGACTCAAGGCGGGAGACCCAGTACTTC.

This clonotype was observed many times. The CDR3 region is CASSLAGYTEAFF. In nucleotides, the CDR3 is TGTGCCAGCAGCTTAGCCGGATACACTGAAGCTTTCTTT. The V call is TRBV7-2, the J call TRBJ1-1; D gene ambiguous. The V gene's germline CDR1 is SGHTA and CDR2 FQGNSA. V lost 0 bases to trimming and J lost 3 bases, with 5 bases between them. CDR3 length: 13 residues. The variable domain in full, with the rest retrieved from reference TRBV7-2 and TRBJ1-1, is GAGVSQSPSNKVTEKGKDVELRCDPISGHTALYWYRQSLGQGLEFLIYFQGNSAPDKSGLPSDRFSAERTGGSVSTLTIQRTQQEDSAVYLCASSLAGYTEAFFGQGTRLTVV.

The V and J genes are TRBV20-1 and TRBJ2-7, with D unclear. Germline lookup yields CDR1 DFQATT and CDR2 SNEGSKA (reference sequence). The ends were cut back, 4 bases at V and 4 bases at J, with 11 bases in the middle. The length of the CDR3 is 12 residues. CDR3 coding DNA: TGCAGTGCTAACAGCTACGGGTACGAGCAGTACTTC. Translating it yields CSANSYGYEQYF.

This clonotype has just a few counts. This CDR3 is CASSPAGFGDTQYF. CDR3 sequence (DNA): TGTGCCAGCAGTCCAGCAGGGTTTGGAGATACGCAGTATTTT. This chain uses TRBV28 with TRBJ2-3; perhaps TRBD1 as D (5 bases). Between the trimmed V and J ends, which lost 5 bases and 5 bases, there was a span of 14 bases. The CDR3 sequence is 14 residues long. From germline, CDR1 is MDHEN and CDR2 SYDVKM.

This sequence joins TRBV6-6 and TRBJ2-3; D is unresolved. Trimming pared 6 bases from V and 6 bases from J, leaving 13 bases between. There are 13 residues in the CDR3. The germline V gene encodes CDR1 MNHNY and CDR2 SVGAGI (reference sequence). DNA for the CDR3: TGTGCCAGCAGCCTACCATCTTCCGATACGCAGTATTTT. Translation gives CASSLPSSDTQYF.

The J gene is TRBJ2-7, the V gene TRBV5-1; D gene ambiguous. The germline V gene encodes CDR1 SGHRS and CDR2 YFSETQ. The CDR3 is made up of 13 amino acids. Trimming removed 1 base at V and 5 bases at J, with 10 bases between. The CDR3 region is CASSLSPEDEQYF. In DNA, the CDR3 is TGCGCCAGCAGCTTGTCCCCGGAAGACGAGCAGTACTTC.

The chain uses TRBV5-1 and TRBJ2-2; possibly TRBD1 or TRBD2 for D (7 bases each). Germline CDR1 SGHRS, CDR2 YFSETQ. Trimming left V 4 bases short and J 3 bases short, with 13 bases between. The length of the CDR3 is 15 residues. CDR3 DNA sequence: TGCGCCAGCAGCGGCGCAGGGGGGGACACCGGGGAGCTGTTTTTT. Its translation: CASSGAGGDTGELFF.

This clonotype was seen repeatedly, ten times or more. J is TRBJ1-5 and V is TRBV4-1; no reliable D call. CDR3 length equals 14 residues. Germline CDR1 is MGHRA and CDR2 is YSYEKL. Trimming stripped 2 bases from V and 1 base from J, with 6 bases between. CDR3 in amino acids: CASSQSWSNQPQHF. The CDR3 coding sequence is TGCGCCAGCAGCCAAAGTTGGAGCAATCAGCCCCAGCATTTT.

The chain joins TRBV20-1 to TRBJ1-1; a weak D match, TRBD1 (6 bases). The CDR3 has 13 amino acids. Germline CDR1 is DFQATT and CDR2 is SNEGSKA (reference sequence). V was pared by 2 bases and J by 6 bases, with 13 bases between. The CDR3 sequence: CSARSTGFAEAFF. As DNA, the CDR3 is TGCAGTGCTAGATCAACAGGGTTCGCTGAAGCTTTCTTT.

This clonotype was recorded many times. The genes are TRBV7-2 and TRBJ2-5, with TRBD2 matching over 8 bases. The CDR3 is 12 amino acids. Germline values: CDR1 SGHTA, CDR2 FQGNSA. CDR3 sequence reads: CATAGGRETQYF. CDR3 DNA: TGTGCTACGGCGGGAGGCAGGGAGACCCAGTACTTC.

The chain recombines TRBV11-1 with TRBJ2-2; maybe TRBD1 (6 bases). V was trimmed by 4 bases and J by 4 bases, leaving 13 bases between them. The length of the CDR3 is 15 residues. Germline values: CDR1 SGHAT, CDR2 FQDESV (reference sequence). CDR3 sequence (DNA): TGTGCCAGCAGCTCCGGCAGGGGATCCACCGGGGAGCTGTTTTTT. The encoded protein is CASSSGRGSTGELFF. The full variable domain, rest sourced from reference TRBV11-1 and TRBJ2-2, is EAEVAQSPRYKITEKSQAVAFWCDPISGHATLYWYRQILGQGPELLVQFQDESVVDDSQLPKDRFSAERLKGVDSTLKIQPAELGDSAMYLCASSSGRGSTGELFFGEGSRLTVL.

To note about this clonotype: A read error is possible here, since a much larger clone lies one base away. The CDR3 loop reads CASSTPRAGGGRKYEQYF. Here the CDR3 DNA reads TGTGCCAGCAGCACCCCGAGAGCTGGCGGGGGGCGAAAGTACGAGCAGTACTTC. This rearrangement joins TRBV7-2 to TRBJ2-7; 8 nucleotides line up with TRBD2. The CDR3 runs to 18 residues. The V gene's germline CDR1 is SGHTA and CDR2 FQGNSA. V was clipped by 5 bases and J by 4 bases; unmatched bases: 19.

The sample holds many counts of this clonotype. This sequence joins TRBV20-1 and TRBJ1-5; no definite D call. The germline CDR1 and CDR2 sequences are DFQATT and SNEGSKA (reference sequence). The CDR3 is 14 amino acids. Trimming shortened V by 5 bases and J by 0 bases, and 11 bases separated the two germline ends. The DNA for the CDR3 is TGCAGTGCTCCAACACATACTAGCAATCAGCCCCAGCATTTT. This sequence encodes CSAPTHTSNQPQHF.

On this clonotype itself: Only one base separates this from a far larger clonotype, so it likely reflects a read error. The CDR3 region is CASSSYSTDTQYF. CDR3 DNA: TGTGCCAGCAGTTCCTATAGCACAGATACGCAGTATTTT. The V call is TRBV27, the J call TRBJ2-3, with no clear D. The CDR3 runs 13 residues. Germline V gene lookup returns CDR1 MNHEY and CDR2 SMNVEV (reference sequence). With 4 bases removed from V and 0 bases from J, the gap between germline ends came to 5 bases.